This TCR beta chain was identified during a study of T-cell reconstitution after alpha-beta-depleted transplantation in children. This sample's TCRbeta library carried unique molecular identifier barcodes. TCRdb itself ran the PCR reads through MiXCR, one entry per CDR3 protein. The sample lists about 470,000 distinct CDR3 sequences; over 40% were seen once. Trimming removed 1 base from V and 0 bases from J; junction bases left unmatched: 6. This CDR3 is 17 amino acids long. CDR1 and CDR2 from the germline V gene are SGHVS and FNYEAQ. A few counts support this clonotype. Antigen specificity is unknown. Broader study findings: After transplant, at about two months, alpha-beta T cells were reportedly derived from several hundred expanded graft clones. The origin of high day-60 TCRbeta diversity in some patients lay in surviving recipient T cells and thymic progenitors. Among T cells one year after transplant, newly produced cells accounted for most counts and diversity.

The chain has TRBV7-6 and TRBJ1-5; 7 bases align to TRBD1. The sequencing here drew on PBMCs, taken before TCRalphabeta/CD19-depleted stem cell transplant. The receptor's source is a girl aged 2 to 9 with aplastic anemia, due to receive a stem cell transplant. CDR3 sequence: CASSLGQGDYSNQPQHF. The CDR3 DNA is TGTGCCAGCAGCTTAGGGCAGGGGGACTATAGCAATCAGCCCCAGCATTTT.